This record covers a single T cell receptor (beta chain). Its matching antigen is unknown. Germline CDR1 SGHRS, CDR2 YFSETQ. This CDR3 has 15 residues. V lost 4 bases to trimming and J lost 3 bases; unmatched junction nucleotides: 8. The entry originates in a study of CD8 T cells in ankylosing spondylitis. TCRdb reprocessed the 5' RACE reads via MiXCR and lists one record per CDR3 protein. Seen here are about 800,000 distinct CDR3 sequences, 10% to 15% observed once, and the top ten hold 0.51%. Broader study findings: One TCR beta motif, made up of several highly homologous variants, appeared characteristic of ankylosing spondylitis blood.

The sequenced sample was blood, either unsorted or a sorted T cell fraction (not recorded which). The chain has TRBV5-1 and TRBJ2-3; the match to TRBD2 covers 7 bases. The TCR sequence derives from a male donor with ankylosing spondylitis. Here the CDR3 DNA reads TGCGCCAGCAGCCCCTGGGAGGGGACGACAGATACGCAGTATTTT. Protein: CASSPWEGTTDTQYF. Full variable domain (rest looked up from reference TRBV5-1 and TRBJ2-3): KAGVTQTPRYLIKTRGQQVTLSCSPISGHRSVSWYQQTPGQGLQFLFEYFSETQRNKGNFPGRFSGRQFSNSRSEMNVSTLELGDSALYLCASSPWEGTTDTQYFGPGTRLTVL.